Sequencing of this T cell receptor beta chain was carried out in a study of blood T cell repertoires in COVID-19 (dated by TCRdb to 2018 to 2021). General notes on the study: Samples covering the acute and convalescent phases of COVID-19 were provided by collaborators in the United States, Italy and Spain. The material from the prospective study consisted of cDNA or gDNA derived from T cells, B-cell-depleted T cells, or PBMCs. Subjects who had been exposed to COVID-19, were actively infected with it, or had recovered from it provided the deeply sampled blood TCRbeta repertoires that made up the dataset. The repertoires were made available in a free public database intended to serve as a resource for research on the immune response to SARS-CoV-2. The samples were drawn from two sources: the first 160 participants of the ongoing ImmuneRACE study, and about 1,300 subjects contributed by 6 global collaborators. Sample metadata almost always included a de-identified subject ID, COVID-19 status, age in years and sex. Where HLA class I and class II types were available, the types were taken from metadata supplied by the sample provider, not from assay-based typing. What the research found in general, with its limitations: The amount of clinical and demographic metadata varied by source and participant and was provided uncurated.

V is trimmed back by 6 bases and J by 6 bases, and the junction contains 6 bases that no gene match accounts for. Counted from cysteine to phenylalanine, this CDR3 has 13 amino acids. Just CDR3 DNA is preserved here, 39 bases in frame from base 1. The CDR1 and CDR2 encoded by the germline V gene are MNHEY and SVGEGT. Comments on this clone: Its antigen is unknown. No much larger clone exists at a distance of one base, and base qualities are not known.

The collaborating institutions used their own protocols to collect whole blood in K2EDTA tubes. For TCRbeta analysis, collaborators shipped samples in one of three forms: frozen whole blood, isolated PBMCs, or DNA extracted from either of those sample types. TCRbeta CDR3 regions were amplified from genomic DNA using the immunoSEQ Assay, a bias-controlled multiplex PCR. Regarding the original processing steps: The number of nucleated cells in each sample was estimated by amplification of reference gene primers within the assay. To quantify the absolute abundance of each unique TCRbeta CDR3 rearrangement, sequence reads were collapsed and filtered. For each sample, productive Simpson clonality was calculated by taking the square root of Simpson's diversity index across productive rearrangements. TCRdb obtained this table from immuneACCESS and retained in-frame rearrangements with V and J assigned. These tables miss some clones; where compared with another copy, unresolved V genes account for less than half of the shortfall, and the remainder is unexplained. V and J calls and clone size come straight from that table; D and trimming were deduced from the DNA. The sample has 95,000 to 150,000 clones on record, 65% to 85% of them singletons. The top ten constitute about 5% of the sample.

The chain joins TRBV6-2 or TRBV6-3 to TRBJ1-2, with TRBD1 identical over 8 junction bases. Sequencing was done on a sample of peripheral blood. The clonotype originates from a woman aged 70-85 years with acute or convalescent COVID-19. Here the CDR3 is given as CASSHGQGNGYTF. The DNA is as follows: TGTGCCAGCAGCCACGGACAGGGAAATGGCTACACCTTC.